What follows are 31 T cell receptor beta chains derived from one specimen sequenced in a study of neurological immune-mediated disorders. Time point indicated: longitudinal time-point 2. One entry per CDR3 protein results from TCRdb running MiXCR on the 5' RACE reads. The table shows tens of thousands of distinct CDR3 sequences, with 5.8% occurring only once. Sequencing input: PBMCs. The receptor source for this set is a woman in her sixties with multiple sclerosis.

J is TRBJ1-6 and V is TRBV7-2; TRBD1 might be the D (6 bases). The CDR3 contains 18 residues. Per the germline V gene, CDR1 is SGHTA and CDR2 is FQGNSA. Trimming cost V 7 bases and J 0 bases, with 19 bases left between them. This CDR3 is CASIREGGLSSYNSPLHF. DNA for the CDR3: TGTGCCAGCATCAGGGAGGGGGGACTTAGCTCCTATAATTCACCCCTCCACTTT. The whole variable domain, remainder taken from reference TRBV7-2 and TRBJ1-6, is GAGVSQSPSNKVTEKGKDVELRCDPISGHTALYWYRQSLGQGLEFLIYFQGNSAPDKSGLPSDRFSAERTGGSVSTLTIQRTQQEDSAVYLCASIREGGLSSYNSPLHFGNGTRLTVT.

This clonotype was counted at least ten times. The rearrangement uses TRBV20-1 and TRBJ1-6, with no clear D. From germline, CDR1 is DFQATT and CDR2 SNEGSKA (reference sequence). Trimming removed 2 bases from V and 3 bases from J, with 8 bases in between. There are 14 residues in the CDR3. CDR3 amino acids: CSARTGFYNSPLHF. The DNA of the CDR3 is TGCAGTGCTAGAACCGGGTTCTATAATTCACCCCTCCACTTT.

In this sample, this clonotype turned up many times. The chain joins TRBV7-8 to TRBJ2-3; D not certain. The CDR3 consists of 13 residues. The V gene's germline CDR1 is SGHVS and CDR2 FQNEAQ. The V end was cut by 6 bases, the J end by 2 bases, with 9 bases between. The CDR3 DNA reads as TGTGCCAGCAGGGGCAGCTACACAGATACGCAGTATTTT. Protein: CASRGSYTDTQYF. Full variable domain (outside the CDR3, taken from reference TRBV7-8 and TRBJ2-3): GAGVSQSPRYKVAKRGQDVALRCDPISGHVSLFWYQQALGQGPEFLTYFQNEAQLDKSGLPSDRFFAERPEGSVSTLKIQRTQQEDSAVYLCASRGSYTDTQYFGPGTRLTVL.

This clonotype has a handful of counts. The V call is TRBV14, the J call TRBJ2-7; the match to TRBD1 covers 9 bases. V shed 5 bases, J shed 3 bases, and the junction held 8 bases outside the gene matches. The germline gives CDR1 SGHDN, CDR2 FVKESK. The CDR3 length is 15 residues. The DNA for the CDR3 is TGTGCCAGCAGCGCCCGACAGGGGGATTACTACGAGCAGTACTTC. Translation: CASSARQGDYYEQYF.

This rearrangement joins TRBV29-1 to TRBJ1-1; maybe TRBD1 (6 bases). CDR3 length equals 13 residues. V lost 5 bases and J lost 5, with 15 bases in between. CDR1 and CDR2 (germline): SQVTM, ANQGSEA. This chain's CDR3 is CSVNDRLGTEAFF. CDR3 bases: TGCAGCGTTAACGACAGGCTGGGGACTGAAGCTTTCTTT. The full variable domain, rest sourced from reference TRBV29-1 and TRBJ1-1, is SAVISQKPSRDICQRGTSLTIQCQVDSQVTMMFWYRQQPGQSLTLIATANQGSEATYESGFVIDKFPISRPNLTFSTLTVSNMSPEDSSIYLCSVNDRLGTEAFFGQGTRLTVV.

V and J are TRBV20-1 and TRBJ1-5; TRBD1 is a possible D gene (6 bases). Trimming removed 5 bases from V and 6 bases from J, with 23 bases in between. Germline loops: CDR1 DFQATT, CDR2 SNEGSKA (reference sequence). There are 16 residues in the CDR3. The CDR3 bases are TGCAGTGCTCTAGAGTCTACAGGGTTGGATCGTCAGCCCCAGCATTTT. Translating it yields CSALESTGLDRQPQHF.

At least ten counts were recorded for this clonotype. The gene calls are TRBV3-1 and TRBJ1-1; unclear D gene. CDR1 and CDR2 (germline): LGHDT, YNNKEL (reference sequence). CDR3 size: 12 residues. V lost 8 bases to trimming and J lost 3 bases, with 10 bases between them. Written as DNA, the CDR3 is TGTGCCAGCGGAGAGGTAGACACTGAAGCTTTCTTT. This translates into CASGEVDTEAFF. The variable domain in full, with the rest retrieved from reference TRBV3-1 and TRBJ1-1, is DTAVSQTPKYLVTQMGNDKSIKCEQNLGHDTMYWYKQDSKKFLKIMFSYNNKELIINETVPNRFSPKSPDKAHLNLHINSLELGDSAVYFCASGEVDTEAFFGQGTRLTVV.

The chain links TRBV5-4 to TRBJ2-4; tentative D call: TRBD1 (5 bases). This CDR3 has 14 amino acids. The V gene's germline CDR1 is SGHNT and CDR2 YYREEE (reference sequence). V shed 4 bases and J shed 8 bases, with 16 bases lying between them. The CDR3: CASSEGHVVDIQYF. The DNA for the CDR3 is TGTGCCAGCAGCGAAGGACATGTGGTGGACATTCAGTACTTC.

V gene TRBV12-3 or TRBV12-4 combines with J gene TRBJ2-1; a weak D match, TRBD1 (8 bases). Trimming removed 5 bases from V and 15 bases from J, with 17 bases in between. There are 12 residues in the CDR3. The CDR3 DNA is TGTGCCAGCAGTACCTCAGGGGGCGGGGGGTTCTTC. Its protein product is CASSTSGGGGFF.

This clonotype was seen ten or more times. The rearrangement links TRBV20-1 to TRBJ1-5; D gene ambiguous. V shed 3 bases and J shed 4 bases, with 13 bases lying between them. The germline CDR1 and CDR2 sequences are DFQATT and SNEGSKA (reference sequence). CDR3 length: 14 amino acids. The CDR3 protein is CSASSVQENQPQHF. In DNA form, the CDR3 reads TGCAGTGCTAGTTCGGTCCAGGAAAATCAGCCCCAGCATTTT.

This clonotype was found many times. This chain joins TRBV6-5 and TRBJ2-7, with D unclear. The CDR3 is 14 residues long. Per germline, CDR1 MNHEY and CDR2 SVGAGI. Trimming left V 6 bases short and J 3 bases short, with 15 bases between. CDR3: CASSPDWQVYEQYF. DNA of the CDR3: TGTGCCAGCAGCCCCGACTGGCAAGTCTACGAGCAGTACTTC.

This clonotype showed up many times. This chain connects TRBV6-1 to TRBJ1-1; D unresolved. The CDR3 is 10 residues long. Trimming removed 11 bases from V and 1 base from J, with 5 bases in between. The germline gives CDR1 MNHNS, CDR2 SASEGT. The CDR3 DNA follows: TGTGCCGGTCAGAACACTGAAGCTTTCTTT. Translation: CAGQNTEAFF.

This clonotype was recorded at least ten times. The chain carries TRBV20-1 and TRBJ2-2, with D tentatively TRBD1 (5 bases). Germline assignment: CDR1 DFQATT and CDR2 SNEGSKA (reference sequence). CDR3 length: 14 residues. The V end lost 3 bases, the J end lost 3 bases, and 11 bases lay between the germline ends. The CDR3: CSASNRRYTGELFF. CDR3 coding DNA: TGCAGTGCTAGTAACAGGCGCTACACCGGGGAGCTGTTTTTT.

This clonotype was recorded many times. The V call is TRBV9, the J call TRBJ2-7; a possible D gene is TRBD2 (5 bases). V gave up 2 bases and J gave up 5 bases, with 14 bases separating them. The CDR3 loop spans 14 amino acids. Germline-derived CDR1 and CDR2 are SGDLS and YYNGEE. The CDR3 region is CASSVEPGVDEQYF. In nucleotides, the CDR3 is TGTGCCAGCAGCGTGGAACCCGGGGTCGACGAGCAGTACTTC.

As concerns this clonotype: Compared with germline, one end of the junction differs, possibly owing to a read error. This chain connects TRBV5-1 to TRBJ2-5; D is possibly TRBD1 or TRBD2 (7 bases each). The CDR3 extends over 18 amino acids. Germline CDR1 SGHRS, CDR2 YFSETQ. The CDR3 here is CASGLGGGLPGYQEIQYF. CDR3 DNA: TGCGCCAGCGGCCTGGGAGGGGGCCTACCGGGGTACCAAGAGATCCAGTACTTC.

The rearrangement links TRBV28 to TRBJ2-7; D tentatively reads TRBD1 or TRBD2 (5 bases each). CDR3 length equals 14 residues. The germline V gene has CDR1 MDHEN and CDR2 SYDVKM. V was clipped by 10 bases and J by 2 bases, with 18 bases between them. The CDR3 DNA reads TGTGCCACGCACCTAAGTATGGGGGCCTACGAGCAGTACTTC. Its protein product is CATHLSMGAYEQYF.

This clonotype has a count of ten or more. The rearrangement uses TRBV5-1 and TRBJ2-5; perhaps TRBD2 as D (5 bases). The CDR3 is made up of 14 amino acids. The germline gives CDR1 SGHRS, CDR2 YFSETQ. V was clipped by 2 bases and J by 0 bases, with 8 bases between them. The CDR3 DNA reads as TGCGCCAGCAGCTTCTCCGGGAACCAAGAGACCCAGTACTTC. This gives the protein CASSFSGNQETQYF.

This clonotype was seen repeatedly, ten times or more. The CDR3 protein is CASSFSATLNTEAFF. Written as DNA, the CDR3 is TGTGCCAGCAGCTTCAGTGCGACTCTGAACACTGAAGCTTTCTTT. This chain uses TRBV7-2 with TRBJ1-1; D ambiguous. Per the germline V gene, CDR1 is SGHTA and CDR2 is FQGNSA. V was shortened by 3 bases and J by 0 bases, with 11 bases between the two germline ends. CDR3 length equals 15 residues.

There are many counts of this clonotype. The chain is built from TRBV6-5 and TRBJ1-1; 10 bases fit TRBD1. The germline CDR1 and CDR2 sequences are MNHEY and SVGAGI. Trimming took 6 bases from V and 5 from J; bases not matched to a gene: 21. CDR3 length: 19 residues. Written as DNA, the CDR3 is TGTGCCAGCAGCCCTTCCCCCGACAGGGGGCCTGGTAGTCGGACTGAAGCTTTCTTT. Translation: CASSPSPDRGPGSRTEAFF.

This clonotype was detected ten times or more. This chain joins TRBV5-1 and TRBJ1-2, with unresolved D. V dropped 5 bases and J dropped 1 base, with 9 bases sitting between them. This CDR3 comprises 13 residues. Germline CDR1 SGHRS, CDR2 YFSETQ. The CDR3 spells CASSPGVNYGYTF. The CDR3 nucleotides read TGCGCCAGCAGTCCTGGGGTTAACTATGGCTACACCTTC.

A remark on this clonotype: This may be a read error, as it is one base from a much larger clone. The rearrangement uses TRBV19 and TRBJ2-4, with 8 bases aligning to TRBD1. Germline-derived CDR1 and CDR2 are LNHDA and SQIVND (reference sequence). V gave up 6 bases and J gave up 9 bases; unmatched junction bases: 10. This CDR3 has 14 amino acids. Here the CDR3 DNA reads TGTGCCAGTAGCTCGACAGGGGATCGGGGCATTCAGTACTTC. It codes for CASSSTGDRGIQYF.

This clonotype was recorded many times. The rearrangement joins TRBV12-3 or TRBV12-4 to TRBJ2-1; 10 positions match TRBD1. This CDR3 has 15 amino acids. V lost 3 bases to trimming and J lost 4 bases; unmatched junction nucleotides: 3. CDR3 DNA: TGTGCCAGCAGTTTGGACAGGGGGATGTACAATGAGCAGTTCTTC. It specifies CASSLDRGMYNEQFF.

This clonotype was counted at least ten times. V gene TRBV20-1 combines with J gene TRBJ2-7; D remains unclear. V lost 6 bases and J lost 4, with 22 bases in between. This CDR3 is built from 15 residues. Germline V gene lookup returns CDR1 DFQATT and CDR2 SNEGSKA (reference sequence). The CDR3 nucleotides read TGCAGTGCCCAGACACTTGACTCGGTAGTATACGAGCAGTACTTC. Its translation is CSAQTLDSVVYEQYF.

This clonotype was counted at least ten times. The chain's CDR3 is CAMTGGGPYGYTF. The CDR3 region has the DNA TGTGCCATGACCGGGGGGGGCCCCTATGGCTACACCTTC. The chain is built from TRBV10-3 and TRBJ1-2; tentative D call: TRBD1 (6 bases). Germline lookup yields CDR1 ENHRY and CDR2 SYGVKD. The germline V and J ends were trimmed by 9 bases and 4 bases, with 15 bases remaining between them. This CDR3 comprises 13 residues.

This clonotype was observed many times. The chain employs TRBV5-6 and TRBJ2-7; D is unclear. V lost 0 bases and J lost 8, with 15 bases in between. The CDR3 length is 14 residues. Germline V gene lookup returns CDR1 SGHDT and CDR2 YYEEEE. In DNA, the CDR3 is TGTGCCAGCAGCTTGGGGGCAGTGCCGAGTAAGCAGTACTTC. Protein sequence: CASSLGAVPSKQYF.

This clonotype appeared many times. V and J are TRBV7-8 and TRBJ2-5, with TRBD2 as a possible D gene (5 bases). The V and J ends lost 5 bases and 7 bases respectively, with 14 bases between them. The CDR3 contains 13 residues. Germline loops: CDR1 SGHVS, CDR2 FQNEAQ. In nucleotides, the CDR3 is TGTGCCAGCAGCCCCGTTGTTGGAGGGACCCAGTACTTC. Translated, it gives CASSPVVGGTQYF.

This clonotype was counted many times. The V gene is TRBV20-1, the J gene TRBJ2-7; 8 bases line up with TRBD2. Germline V gives CDR1 DFQATT, CDR2 SNEGSKA (reference sequence). The CDR3 is 14 amino acids. J lost 2 bases, V lost 6 bases, and 9 bases had no gene match. The CDR3 DNA reads TGCAGTGCGAACCCTTTCGGGGGGGCCTACGAGCAGTACTTC. Protein: CSANPFGGAYEQYF.

This clonotype was seen repeatedly, ten times or more. V is TRBV19 and J is TRBJ2-3, with TRBD2 identical over 7 bases. V was pared by 5 bases and J by 4 bases, with 9 bases of the junction left unmatched. This CDR3 contains 15 residues. Germline CDR1 reads LNHDA; CDR2 reads SQIVND (reference sequence). The DNA of the CDR3 is TGTGCCAGTAGTGCCCGGGGCGGGGGATCAGATACGCAGTATTTT. This translates into CASSARGGGSDTQYF.

This clonotype was detected many times. This rearrangement joins TRBV12-3 or TRBV12-4 to TRBJ2-3; D is undetermined. The length of the CDR3 is 14 residues. V shed 3 bases and J shed 4 bases, with 11 bases lying between them. The CDR3 sequence: CASSFGSDSDTQYF. The DNA for the CDR3 is TGTGCCAGCAGTTTTGGTTCAGACTCAGATACGCAGTATTTT.

To note about this clonotype: This could be a read error, since a much larger clone is one nucleotide away. V gene TRBV6-6 combines with J gene TRBJ1-1; D may be TRBD1 (5 bases). V gave up 2 bases and J gave up 6 bases, with 19 bases separating them. This CDR3 has 16 amino acids. CDR1 is MNHNY and CDR2 is SVGAGI in the germline V gene (reference sequence). CDR3 DNA: TGTGCCAGCAGTTACGTAACAGGTTCGGGTGGCGCTGAAGCTTTCTTT. Translation: CASSYVTGSGGAEAFF.

This clonotype was recorded at least ten times. J is TRBJ1-5 and V is TRBV28; no clear D. CDR1 MDHEN and CDR2 SYDVKM come from the germline V gene. Trimming took 8 bases from V and 0 from J, leaving 14 bases between them. The CDR3 has 15 residues. The CDR3 bases are TGTGCCAGCCTCCGACTCCCCCTTAGCAATCAGCCCCAGCATTTT. As protein: CASLRLPLSNQPQHF.